The clone carrying this T cell receptor beta chain has more than one count but fewer than ten. Its antigen remains unidentified. Germline V gene data show CDR1 as MGHRA and CDR2 as YSYEKL. V gave up 2 bases and J gave up 4 bases, with 23 bases separating them. The CDR3 loop spans 18 amino acids. This sample was included in a study of response to subunit inactivated influenza vaccine. Points from the study as a whole: It was the authors' suggestion that each seasonal influenza vaccination recruits few new T cells.

TCRdb re-called the RT-PCR reads with MiXCR, one entry per CDR3 protein. Here the sample spans roughly 460,000 distinct CDR3 sequences, about a tenth being singletons. The starting material was PBMCs from blood, obtained roughly 46 days after vaccination. The chain combines TRBV4-1 with TRBJ1-1, with TRBD1 as a possible D gene (6 bases). The clonotype originates from a man in his fifties or sixties who received an inactivated influenza vaccine. CDR3 sequence: CASSQRGFGGELGTEAFF. In DNA form, the CDR3 reads TGCGCCAGCAGCCAAAGGGGGTTCGGGGGCGAGCTGGGCACTGAAGCTTTCTTT.